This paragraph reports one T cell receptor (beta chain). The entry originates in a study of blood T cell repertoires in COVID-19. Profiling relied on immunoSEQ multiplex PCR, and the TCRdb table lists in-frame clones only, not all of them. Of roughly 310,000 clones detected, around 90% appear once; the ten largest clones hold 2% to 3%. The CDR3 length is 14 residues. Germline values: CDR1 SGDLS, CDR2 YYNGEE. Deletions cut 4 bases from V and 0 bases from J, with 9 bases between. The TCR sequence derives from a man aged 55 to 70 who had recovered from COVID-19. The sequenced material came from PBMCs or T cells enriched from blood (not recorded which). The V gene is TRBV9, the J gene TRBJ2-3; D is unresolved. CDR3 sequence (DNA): TGTGCCAGCAGCCTCCAAACTAGCACAGATACGCAGTATTTT. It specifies CASSLQTSTDTQYF.